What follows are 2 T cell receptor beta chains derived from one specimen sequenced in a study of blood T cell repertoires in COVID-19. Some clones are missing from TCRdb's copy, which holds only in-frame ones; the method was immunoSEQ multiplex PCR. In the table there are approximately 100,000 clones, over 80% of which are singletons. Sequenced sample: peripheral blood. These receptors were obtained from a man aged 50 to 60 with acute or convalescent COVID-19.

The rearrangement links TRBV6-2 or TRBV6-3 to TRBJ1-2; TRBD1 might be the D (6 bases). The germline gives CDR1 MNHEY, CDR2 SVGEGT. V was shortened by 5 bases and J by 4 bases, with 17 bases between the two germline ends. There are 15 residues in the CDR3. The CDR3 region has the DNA TGTGCCAGCAGTCCAACAGGGAGAGGAGGCTATGGCTACACCTTC. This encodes CASSPTGRGGYGYTF.

The CDR3 DNA reads TGTGCCAGTAGTATAGTGGCGATAGCGGGGGCAAGCACAGATACGCAGTATTTT. Translated: CASSIVAIAGASTDTQYF. The J gene is TRBJ2-3, the V gene TRBV19; 9 nucleotides agree with TRBD2. V shed 1 base and J 0 bases; nucleotides not matched to a gene: 8. This CDR3 comprises 18 residues. Germline loops: CDR1 LNHDA, CDR2 SQIVND (reference sequence).